The entry below describes one T cell receptor (beta chain). Its antigen is still unknown. The RNA input was roughly 0.45 to 1 ug, and it was reverse transcribed with random hexamers. The authors amplified TCR beta CDR3 across 54 Vbeta and 13 Jbeta using immunoSEQ multiplex PCR. TCRdb called the immunoSEQ multiplex PCR reads again in MiXCR, with one record for every CDR3 protein. The repertoire holds about 150,000 distinct CDR3 sequences, approximately 95% seen once, with nearly 0.085% in the top ten. These data are taken from a study of CD8 T cells in Susac syndrome. The V and J ends lost 4 bases and 2 bases respectively, with 18 bases between them. Germline V gene data show CDR1 as SQVTM and CDR2 as ANQGSEA. The CDR3 spans 15 residues. Study-level results: Acknowledgment was made by the study that its TCR sequencing and HLA analysis involved a relatively small number of individuals.

This chain connects TRBV29-1 to TRBJ2-7; D is perhaps TRBD1 or TRBD2 (5 bases each). Sequenced: CD4+ T cells from PBMCs. This sequence originates from a human donor in good health. The CDR3 is CSVVPSGTAAYEQYF. In DNA form, the CDR3 reads TGCAGCGTTGTCCCCTCCGGGACGGCCGCCTACGAGCAGTACTTC.